The clone carrying this T cell receptor beta chain was observed a handful of times. Authors' methods: Nucleated cell counts were estimated from reference gene primer amplification. Assay used: immunoSEQ multiplex PCR; TCRdb lists only in-frame clones, some missing. That table is the source of V, J and clone size, and D and trimming were worked out from the DNA. This sample carries 240,000 or so clones, around nine tenths of them seen once, and the ten largest clones take around 0.98%. This entry comes from a study of blood T cell repertoires in COVID-19. Study-wide context: Italy, Spain and the United States were the sources of the convalescent and acute COVID-19 samples. PBMCs, B-cell-depleted T cells, or T cells provided the cDNA or gDNA that made up the material.

Sequenced input: peripheral blood. The clonotype was recovered from a woman in her forties who had recovered from COVID-19.

The CDR3 DNA sequence: TGTGCCTGGAGTCTAACACAGAGCTCTGGAAACACCATATATTTT. It translates to CAWSLTQSSGNTIYF. V usage is TRBV30 and J usage is TRBJ1-3; no definite D call. The V gene lost 2 bases and the J gene lost 0 bases, with 11 bases spanning the gap. The CDR3 consists of 15 residues. The germline CDR1 and CDR2 sequences are GTSNPN and SVGIG (reference sequence). The whole variable domain, remainder taken from reference TRBV30 and TRBJ1-3, is SQTIHQWPATLVQPVGSPLSLECTVEGTSNPNLYWYRQAAGRGLQLLFYSVGIGQISSEVPQNLSASRPQDRQFILSSKKLLLSDSGFYLCAWSLTQSSGNTIYFGEGSWLTVV.